The clone carrying this T cell receptor (beta chain) was found many times. Patients selected for sequencing had displayed CD8+CD57+ cell expansion by flow cytometry. CDR1 and CDR2 (germline): MNHNS, SASEGT. The CDR3 runs to 14 residues. Trimming took 2 bases from V and 4 from J; bases not matched to a gene: 3. The sample comes from a study of CD8+CD57+ T cells in acquired aplastic anemia. The use of genomic DNA as template underpinned the TCR beta VDJ and CDR3 profiling. TCRdb re-derived calls from the reads in MiXCR, one entry per CDR3 protein. The repertoire holds around 170,000 distinct CDR3 sequences, with 48% as singletons.

This rearrangement joins TRBV6-1 to TRBJ2-7, with 9 positions matching TRBD1. The receptor comes from a human donor with aplastic anemia. The material sequenced was sorted CD4+, CD8+, or CD8+CD57+ T cells (not recorded which) from PBMCs. This CDR3 is CASSETGQGYEQYF. The CDR3 DNA follows: TGTGCCAGCAGTGAAACTGGACAGGGGTACGAGCAGTACTTC.